The entry below gives a single TCR beta chain sequence along with its context. Antigen unknown. The sample is drawn from a study of early stage breast cancer tumors. Study outcomes and limitations: Enriched TCRB sequences shared across patients were mostly commonly generated sequences.

Data came from immunoSEQ multiplex PCR; TCRdb stores just in-frame clones and leaves some out. The data show some 47,000 clones, 65% to 90% seen once. Sequenced material: blood. The sequence was obtained from a person aged 50 to 59 with breast cancer.

In DNA, the CDR3 is TGTGCCAGCAGCTTAGCGCTCGGACTAGCGGCCCAAGAGACCCAGTACTTC. Translation gives CASSLALGLAAQETQYF. The chain combines TRBV7-9 with TRBJ2-5; 10 bases match TRBD2. The junction had 5 bases not matched to a gene; V was cut back by 0 bases and J by 1 base. From germline, CDR1 is SEHNR and CDR2 FQNEAQ (reference sequence). The CDR3 is 17 amino acids.